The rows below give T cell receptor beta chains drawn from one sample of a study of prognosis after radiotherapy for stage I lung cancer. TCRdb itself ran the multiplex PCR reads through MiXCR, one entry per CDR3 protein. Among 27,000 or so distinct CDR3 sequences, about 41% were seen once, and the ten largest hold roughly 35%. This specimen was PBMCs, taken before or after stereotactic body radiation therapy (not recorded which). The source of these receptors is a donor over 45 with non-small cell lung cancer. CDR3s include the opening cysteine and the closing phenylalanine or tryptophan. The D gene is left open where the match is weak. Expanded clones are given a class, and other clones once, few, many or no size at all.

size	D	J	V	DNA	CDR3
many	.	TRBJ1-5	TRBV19	TGTGCCAGTAGAGGACAGCAACTCGATTATAGCAATCAGCCCCAGCATTTT	CASRGQQLDYSNQPQHF
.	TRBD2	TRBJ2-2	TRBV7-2	TGTGCCAGCAGTTCGACCTCCTGGGCTAGCGGGAGTGAGGCCGGGGAGCTGTTTTTT	CASSSTSWASGSEAGELFF
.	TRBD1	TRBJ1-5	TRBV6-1	TGTGCCAGCATTACGACAGGGGGTAGCAATCAGCCCCAGCATTTT	CASITTGGSNQPQHF
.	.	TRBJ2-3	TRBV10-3	TGTGCCATCAGTGAGTCTAGCACAGATACGCAGTATTTT	CAISESSTDTQYF
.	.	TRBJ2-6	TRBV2	TGTGCCAGCAGGGAACAGGGCTCTGGGGACAACGTCATGACTTTC	CASREQGSGDNVMTF
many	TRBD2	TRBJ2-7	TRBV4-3	TGCGCCAGCAGCCGGGAAGGGACTAGCGGATACGAGCAGTACTTC	CASSREGTSGYEQYF
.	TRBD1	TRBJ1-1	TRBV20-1	TGCAGTGCTGCCAATGACAGGGTTTCTGAAGCTTTCTTT	CSAANDRVSEAFF
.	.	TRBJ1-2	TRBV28	TGTGCCAGCAGTGCCCCCATTGTCGGCTACAGCTTC	CASSAPIVGYSF
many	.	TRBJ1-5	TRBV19	TGTGCCAGTAGTATAATGGGGACGACCACTCAGCCCCAGCATTTT	CASSIMGTTTQPQHF
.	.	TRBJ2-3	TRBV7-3	TGTGCCAGCAGCTGCCCCTACCACCCCCATCGGAGCACAGATACGCAGTATTTT	CASSCPYHPHRSTDTQYF
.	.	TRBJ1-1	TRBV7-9	TGTGCCAGCAGCTGGGGGCTTAACACTGAAGCTTTCTTT	CASSWGLNTEAFF
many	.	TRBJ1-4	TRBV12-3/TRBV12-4	TGTGCCAGCACCATGACAGGAGGCAATGAAAAACTGTTTTTT	CASTMTGGNEKLFF
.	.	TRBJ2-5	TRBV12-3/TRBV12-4	TGTGCCAGCAGTTTAGGCGTGGGGGGGCTGGAGACCCAGTACTTC	CASSLGVGGLETQYF
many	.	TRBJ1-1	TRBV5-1	TGCGCCAGCAGCTTGTGGCAGGTCTCCGTGAACACTGAAGCTTTCTTT	CASSLWQVSVNTEAFF
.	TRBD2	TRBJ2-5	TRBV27	TGTGCCAGCAGTCCCCACCTTCCGGGACTACAAGAGACCCAGTACTTC	CASSPHLPGLQETQYF
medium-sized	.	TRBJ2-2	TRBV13	TGTGCCAGCAGCTTAAGGGGGGAAACCGGGGAGCTGTTTTTT	CASSLRGETGELFF
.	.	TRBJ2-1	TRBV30	TGTGCCTGGAGGGGGCCGGGAAAGAGTGAGCAGTTCTTC	CAWRGPGKSEQFF
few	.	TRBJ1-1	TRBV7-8	TGTGCCAGCAGCTTAGCGACACAGGGTTATACTGAAGCTTTCTTT	CASSLATQGYTEAFF
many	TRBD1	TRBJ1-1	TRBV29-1	TGCAGCGTCCTGACAGGGGAAGCTTTCTTT	CSVLTGEAFF
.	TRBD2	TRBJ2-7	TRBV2	TGTGCCAGCAAAGGGGTCAATACTAGCGGGGTCGTAGTGGAGCAGTACTTC	CASKGVNTSGVVVEQYF
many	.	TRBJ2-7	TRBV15	TGTGCCACCAGCAGAGATCCGGAGGGAGGCAACGAGCAGTACTTC	CATSRDPEGGNEQYF
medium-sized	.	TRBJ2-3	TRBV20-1	TGCAGTGCGCCCGACTGGACGGGCACAGATACGCAGTATTTT	CSAPDWTGTDTQYF
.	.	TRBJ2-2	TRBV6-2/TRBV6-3	TGTGCCAGCAGTGAAGCCCAATCGGTGGGAGACACCGGGGAGCTGTTTTTT	CASSEAQSVGDTGELFF
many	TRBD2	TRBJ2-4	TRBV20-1	TGCAGTGCCGCCACCCGAGGACTAGCGGGGGGGCTCCAAAACATTCAGTACTTC	CSAATRGLAGGLQNIQYF
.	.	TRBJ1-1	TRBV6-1	TGTGCCAGCAGAATGAGGGACGGGGACACTGAATCTTTCTTT	CASRMRDGDTESFF
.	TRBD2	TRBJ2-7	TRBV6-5	TGTGCCAGCAGTTACTTGCAGACTAGCTGGATATCGAACGAGCAGTACTTC	CASSYLQTSWISNEQYF
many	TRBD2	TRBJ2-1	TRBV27	TGTGCCAGCAGTCCGGGGTGGGGCGGGAGAGGGAATGAGCAGTTCTTC	CASSPGWGGRGNEQFF
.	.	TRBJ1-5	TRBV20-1	TGCAGTGCTAGGCCGGTAAACTTGGGGAATTCTCAGCCCCGGCATTTT	CSARPVNLGNSQPRHF
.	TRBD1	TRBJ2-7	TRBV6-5	TGTGCCAGCAGTTACTCGAGGGCAGGGGGTTTATCAGGCTACGAGCAGTACTTC	CASSYSRAGGLSGYEQYF
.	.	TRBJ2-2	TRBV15	TGTGCCACCAGCCGGCAAGGCTCGAACACCGGTGAGCTGTTTTTT	CATSRQGSNTGELFF
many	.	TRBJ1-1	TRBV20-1	TGCAGTGCCGAGTCATATACTGAAGCTTTCTTT	CSAESYTEAFF
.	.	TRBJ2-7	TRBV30	TGTGCCTGGAGTGTAATCGGGGAGCAGTACTTC	CAWSVIGEQYF
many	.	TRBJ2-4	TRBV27	TGTGCCAGCTGGGGGGGCGGTTACGGGGAAAACATTCAGTACTTC	CASWGGGYGENIQYF
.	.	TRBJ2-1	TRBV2	TGTGCCAGCAGCGTAGCGGAGGTTACTCGCAATGAGCAGTTCTTC	CASSVAEVTRNEQFF
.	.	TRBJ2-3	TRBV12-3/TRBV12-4	TGTGCCAGCAGTTTGGGTTCCTTCGGGGCCGCGCAGTATTTT	CASSLGSFGAAQYF
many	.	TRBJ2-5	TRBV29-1	TGCAGCGTTCGAGACCTTCAAGAGACCCAGTACTTC	CSVRDLQETQYF
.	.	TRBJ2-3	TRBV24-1	TGTGTCACCAGTGCTATGCCTCCGGTAGATACGCAGTATTTT	CVTSAMPPVDTQYF
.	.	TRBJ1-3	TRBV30	TGTGCCTTGAGTGTATCGGGGGGTGTTGGAAACACCATATATTTT	CALSVSGGVGNTIYF
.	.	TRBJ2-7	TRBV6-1	TGTGCCAGCAGTGAAGGGTCCACAGTGGCCTACGAGCAGTACTTC	CASSEGSTVAYEQYF
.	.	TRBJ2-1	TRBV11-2	TGTGCCAGCAGTTTAGTAGGCGGGGCGTACAATGAGCATTTCTTC	CASSLVGGAYNEHFF
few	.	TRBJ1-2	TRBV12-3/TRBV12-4	TGTGCCAGCAGCGGACGGGGGGCTTGGGGCTACACCTTC	CASSGRGAWGYTF
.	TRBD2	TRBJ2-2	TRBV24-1	TGTGCCACCAGTTACGCATCCCTGCTAGCGGGGGTCGGGCAGCTGTTTTTT	CATSYASLLAGVGQLFF
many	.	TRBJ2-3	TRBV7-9	TGTGCCAGCAGCCGATCCACAGATACGCAGTATTTT	CASSRSTDTQYF
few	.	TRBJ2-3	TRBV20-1	TGCAGTGATAGGTTATCGGCAGGGTCAGCAGATACGCAGTATTTT	CSDRLSAGSADTQYF
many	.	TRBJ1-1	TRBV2	TGTGCCAGCAGTGAACCTATAGGGAGGGGGACTGAAGCTTTCTTT	CASSEPIGRGTEAFF
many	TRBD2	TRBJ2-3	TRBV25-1	TGTGCCAGCAGTGAATATGGCGGGGGGCACCCCACAGATACGCAGTATTTT	CASSEYGGGHPTDTQYF
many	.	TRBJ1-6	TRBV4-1	TGCGCCAGCAGCCAAGAGTCGCGGTCACCCCTCCACTTT	CASSQESRSPLHF
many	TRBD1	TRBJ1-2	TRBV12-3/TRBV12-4	TGTGCCAGCAGAATAATCGGGACAGGGCGGGCTGGCTACACCTTC	CASRIIGTGRAGYTF
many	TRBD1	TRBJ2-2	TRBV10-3	TGTGCCATCAGGGACAGGGCCGGGGAGCTGTTTTTT	CAIRDRAGELFF
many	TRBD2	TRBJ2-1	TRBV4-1	TGCGCCAGCAGCCAAGAAGTACTAGCGGGGGATATCAATGAGCAGTTCTTC	CASSQEVLAGDINEQFF
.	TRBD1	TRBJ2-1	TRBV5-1	TGCGCCAGCAGCGTGACAGGGGGCGTCTACAATGAGCAGTTCTTC	CASSVTGGVYNEQFF
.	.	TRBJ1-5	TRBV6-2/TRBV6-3	TGTGCCAGCAGGCAGGGACGGAGAAATCAGCCCCAGCATTTT	CASRQGRRNQPQHF
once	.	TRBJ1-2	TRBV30	TGTGCCTGGAAGGGCTATGGCTACACCTTC	CAWKGYGYTF
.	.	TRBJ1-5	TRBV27	TGTTCCACTTCAATGATGGCCCATCAGCCCCAGCATTTT	CSTSMMAHQPQHF
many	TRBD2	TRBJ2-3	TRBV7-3	TGTGCCAGCAGCTCCTCCGGACTAGCGGTGGCAGATACGCAGTATTTT	CASSSSGLAVADTQYF
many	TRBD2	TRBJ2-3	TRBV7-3	TGTGCCAGCAGCTTAAGCGGGAGCGCAGATACGCAGTATTTT	CASSLSGSADTQYF
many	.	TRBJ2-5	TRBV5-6	TGTGCCAGCAGCTTCCAGGGTTCCCAAGAGACCCAGTACTTC	CASSFQGSQETQYF
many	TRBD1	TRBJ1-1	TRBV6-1	TGTGCCAGCAGTGACCGGGACAGCACTGAAGCTTTCTTT	CASSDRDSTEAFF